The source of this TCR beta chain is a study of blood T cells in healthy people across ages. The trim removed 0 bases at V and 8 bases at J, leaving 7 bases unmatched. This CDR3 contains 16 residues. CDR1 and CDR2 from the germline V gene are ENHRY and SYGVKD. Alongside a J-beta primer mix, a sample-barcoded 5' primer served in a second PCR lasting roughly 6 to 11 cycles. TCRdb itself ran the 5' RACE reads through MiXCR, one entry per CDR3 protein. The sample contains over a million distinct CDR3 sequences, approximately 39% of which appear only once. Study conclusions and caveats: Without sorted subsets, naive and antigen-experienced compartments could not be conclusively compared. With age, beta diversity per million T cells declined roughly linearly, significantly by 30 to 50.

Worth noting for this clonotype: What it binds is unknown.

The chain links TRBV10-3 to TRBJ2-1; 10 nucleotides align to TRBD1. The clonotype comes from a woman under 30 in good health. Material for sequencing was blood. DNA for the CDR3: TGTGCCATCAGTGAGTCCGGGACAGGGGCCCAGGATGAGCAGTTCTTC. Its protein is CAISESGTGAQDEQFF.